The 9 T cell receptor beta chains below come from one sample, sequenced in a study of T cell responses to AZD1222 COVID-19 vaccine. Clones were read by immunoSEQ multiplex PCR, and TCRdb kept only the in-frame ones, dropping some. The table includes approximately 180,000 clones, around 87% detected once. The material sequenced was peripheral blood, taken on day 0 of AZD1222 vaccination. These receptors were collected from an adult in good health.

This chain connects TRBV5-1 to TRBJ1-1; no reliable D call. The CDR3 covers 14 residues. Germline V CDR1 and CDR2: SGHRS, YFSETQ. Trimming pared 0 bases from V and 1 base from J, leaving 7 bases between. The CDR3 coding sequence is TGCGCCAGCAGCTTGGGCACAGCGAACACTGAAGCTTTCTTT. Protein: CASSLGTANTEAFF.

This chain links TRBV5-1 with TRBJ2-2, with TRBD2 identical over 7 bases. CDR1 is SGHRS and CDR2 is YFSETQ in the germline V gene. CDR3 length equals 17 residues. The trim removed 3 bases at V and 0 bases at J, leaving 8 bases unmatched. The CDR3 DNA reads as TGCGCCAGCAGCTGGACTAGGGCGGGGGCGAACACCGGGGAGCTGTTTTTT. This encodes CASSWTRAGANTGELFF.

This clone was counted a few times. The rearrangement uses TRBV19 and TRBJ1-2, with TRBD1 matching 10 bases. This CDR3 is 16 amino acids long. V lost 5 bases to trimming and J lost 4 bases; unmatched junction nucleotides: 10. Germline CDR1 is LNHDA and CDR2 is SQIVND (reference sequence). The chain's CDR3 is CASSPIGQGVSYGYTF. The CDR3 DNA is TGTGCCAGTAGTCCGATCGGACAGGGGGTTAGCTATGGCTACACCTTC. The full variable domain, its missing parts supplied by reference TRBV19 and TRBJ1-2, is DGGITQSPKYLFRKEGQNVTLSCEQNLNHDAMYWYRQDPGQGLRLIYYSQIVNDFQKGDIAEGYSVSREKKESFPLTVTSAQKNPTAFYLCASSPIGQGVSYGYTFGSGTRLTVV.

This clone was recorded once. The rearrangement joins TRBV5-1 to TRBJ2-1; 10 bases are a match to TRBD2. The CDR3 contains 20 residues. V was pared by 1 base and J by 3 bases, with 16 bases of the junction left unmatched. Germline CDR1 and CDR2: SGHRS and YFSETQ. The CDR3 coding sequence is TGCGCCAGCAGCTTGCGGGGGGGAAAGAGCGGGAGGGAGGGCTACAATGAGCAGTTCTTC. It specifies CASSLRGGKSGREGYNEQFF.

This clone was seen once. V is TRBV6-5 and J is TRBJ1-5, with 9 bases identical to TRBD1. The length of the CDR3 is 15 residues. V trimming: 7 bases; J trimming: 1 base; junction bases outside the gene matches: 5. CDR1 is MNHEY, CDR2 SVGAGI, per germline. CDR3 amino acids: CASNLGTGSNQPQHF. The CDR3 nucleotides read TGTGCCAGCAACCTTGGGACAGGGAGCAATCAGCCCCAGCATTTT.

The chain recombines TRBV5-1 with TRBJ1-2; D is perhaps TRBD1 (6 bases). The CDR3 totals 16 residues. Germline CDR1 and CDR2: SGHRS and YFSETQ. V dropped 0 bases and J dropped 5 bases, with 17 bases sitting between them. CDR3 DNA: TGCGCCAGCAGCTTGGAACAGGGACGGGGTGGATATGGCTACACCTTC. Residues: CASSLEQGRGGYGYTF.

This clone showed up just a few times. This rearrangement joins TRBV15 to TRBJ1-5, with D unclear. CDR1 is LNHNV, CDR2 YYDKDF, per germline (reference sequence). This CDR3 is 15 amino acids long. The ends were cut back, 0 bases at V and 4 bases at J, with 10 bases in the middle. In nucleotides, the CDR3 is TGTGCCACCAGCAGAGATTTGGGAGATAATCAGCCCCAGCATTTT. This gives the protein CATSRDLGDNQPQHF.

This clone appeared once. CDR3 sequence (DNA): TGCGCCAGCAGTGCCGGGACAGGCTCCTACGAGCAGTACTTC. It yields the protein CASSAGTGSYEQYF. The chain employs TRBV10-1 and TRBJ2-7; 8 bases are a match to TRBD1. The CDR3 extends over 14 amino acids. Germline lookup yields CDR1 WNHNN and CDR2 SYGVQD (reference sequence). The V segment lost 4 bases and the J segment 0 bases; nucleotides outside the gene matches: 2.

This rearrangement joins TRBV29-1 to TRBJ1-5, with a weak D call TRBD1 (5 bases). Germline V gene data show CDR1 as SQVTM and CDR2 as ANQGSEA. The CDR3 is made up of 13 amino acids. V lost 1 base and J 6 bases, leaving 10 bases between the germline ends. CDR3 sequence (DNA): TGCAGCGTTGAAGGACAGCGAGGTCAGCCCCAGCATTTT. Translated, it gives CSVEGQRGQPQHF.